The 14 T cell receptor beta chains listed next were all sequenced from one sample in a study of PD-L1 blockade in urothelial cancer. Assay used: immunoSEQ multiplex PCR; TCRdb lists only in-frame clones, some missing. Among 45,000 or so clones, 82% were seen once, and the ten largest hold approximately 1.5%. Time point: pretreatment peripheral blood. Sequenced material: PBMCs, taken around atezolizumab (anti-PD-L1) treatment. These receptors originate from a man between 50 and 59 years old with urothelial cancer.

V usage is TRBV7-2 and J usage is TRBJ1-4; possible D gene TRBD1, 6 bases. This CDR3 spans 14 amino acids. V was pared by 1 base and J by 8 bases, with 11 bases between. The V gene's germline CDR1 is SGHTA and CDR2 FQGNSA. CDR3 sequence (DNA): TGTGCCAGCAGCTTAGGGGGACAAGGGGAAAAACTGTTTTTT. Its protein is CASSLGGQGEKLFF.

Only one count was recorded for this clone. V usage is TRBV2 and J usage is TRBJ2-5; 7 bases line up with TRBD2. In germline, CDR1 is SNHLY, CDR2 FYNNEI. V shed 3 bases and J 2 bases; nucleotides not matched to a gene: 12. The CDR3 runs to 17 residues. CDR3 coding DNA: TGTGCCAGCAGTGATAGGGGACTGGGACTACCACAAGAGACCCAGTACTTC. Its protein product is CASSDRGLGLPQETQYF.

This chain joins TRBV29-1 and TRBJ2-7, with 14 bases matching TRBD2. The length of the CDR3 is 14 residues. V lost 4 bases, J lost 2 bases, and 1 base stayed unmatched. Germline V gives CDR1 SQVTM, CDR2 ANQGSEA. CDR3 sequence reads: CSVGTSGGPYEQYF. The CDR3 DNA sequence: TGCAGCGTTGGGACTAGCGGGGGGCCCTACGAGCAGTACTTC.

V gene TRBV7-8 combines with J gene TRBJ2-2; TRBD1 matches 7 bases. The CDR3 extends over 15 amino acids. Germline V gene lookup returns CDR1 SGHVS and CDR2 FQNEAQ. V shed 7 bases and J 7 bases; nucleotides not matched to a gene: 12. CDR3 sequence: CASNRRDSSLGELFF. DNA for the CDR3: TGTGCCAGCAACCGCCGGGACAGTTCTCTCGGGGAGCTGTTTTTT.

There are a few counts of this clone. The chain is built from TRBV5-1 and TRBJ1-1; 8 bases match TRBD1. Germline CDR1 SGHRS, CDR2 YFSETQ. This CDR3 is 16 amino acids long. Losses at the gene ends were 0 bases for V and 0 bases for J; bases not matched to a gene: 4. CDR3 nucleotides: TGCGCCAGCAGCTTGGCCGCGGGACAGGTGAACACTGAAGCTTTCTTT. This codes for CASSLAAGQVNTEAFF.

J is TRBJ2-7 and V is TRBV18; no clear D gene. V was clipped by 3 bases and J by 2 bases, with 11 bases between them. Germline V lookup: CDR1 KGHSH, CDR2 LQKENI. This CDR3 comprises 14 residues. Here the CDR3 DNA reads TGTGCCAGCTCACCCTCTTCTAGTCCCTACGAGCAGTACGTC. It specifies CASSPSSSPYEQYV.

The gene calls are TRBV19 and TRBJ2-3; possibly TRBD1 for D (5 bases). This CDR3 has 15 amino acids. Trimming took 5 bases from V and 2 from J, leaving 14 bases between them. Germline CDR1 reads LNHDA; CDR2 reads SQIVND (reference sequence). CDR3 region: CASSPQTDLTDTQYF. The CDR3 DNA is TGTGCCAGTAGTCCTCAGACAGACCTCACAGATACGCAGTATTTT.

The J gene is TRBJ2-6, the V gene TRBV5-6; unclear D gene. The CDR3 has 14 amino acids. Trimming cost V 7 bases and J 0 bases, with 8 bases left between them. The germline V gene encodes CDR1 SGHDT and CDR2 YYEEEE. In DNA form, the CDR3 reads TGTGCCAGCGATCACTACTCTGGGGCCAACGTCCTGACTTTC. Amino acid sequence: CASDHYSGANVLTF. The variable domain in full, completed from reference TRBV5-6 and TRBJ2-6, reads DAGVTQSPTHLIKTRGQQVTLRCSPKSGHDTVSWYQQALGQGPQFIFQYYEEEERQRGNFPDRFSGHQFPNYSSELNVNALLLGDSALYLCASDHYSGANVLTFGAGSRLTVL.

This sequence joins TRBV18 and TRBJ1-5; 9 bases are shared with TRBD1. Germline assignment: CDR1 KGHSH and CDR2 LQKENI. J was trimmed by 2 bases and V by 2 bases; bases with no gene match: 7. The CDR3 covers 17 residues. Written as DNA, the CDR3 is TGTGCCAGCTCACCAGCGACAGGGGGAAGAGGCAATCAGCCCCAGCATTTT. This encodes CASSPATGGRGNQPQHF. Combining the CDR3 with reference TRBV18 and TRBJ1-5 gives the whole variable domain NAGVMQNPRHLVRRRGQEARLRCSPMKGHSHVYWYRQLPEEGLKFMVYLQKENIIDESGMPKERFSAEFPKEGPSILRIQQVVRGDSAAYFCASSPATGGRGNQPQHFGDGTRLSIL.

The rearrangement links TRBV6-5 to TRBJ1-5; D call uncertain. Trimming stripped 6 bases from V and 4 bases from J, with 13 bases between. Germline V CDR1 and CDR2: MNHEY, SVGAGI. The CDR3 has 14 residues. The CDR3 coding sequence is TGTGCCAGCAGCGCATACAGCGGGAATCAGCCCCAGCATTTT. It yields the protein CASSAYSGNQPQHF.

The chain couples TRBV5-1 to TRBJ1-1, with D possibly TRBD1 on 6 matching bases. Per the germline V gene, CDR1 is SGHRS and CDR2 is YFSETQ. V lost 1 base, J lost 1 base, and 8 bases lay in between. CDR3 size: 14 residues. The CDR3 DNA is TGCGCCAGCAGCTTGTGGGGGCCGAACACTGAAGCTTTCTTT. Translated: CASSLWGPNTEAFF. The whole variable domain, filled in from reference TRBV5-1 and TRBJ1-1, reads KAGVTQTPRYLIKTRGQQVTLSCSPISGHRSVSWYQQTPGQGLQFLFEYFSETQRNKGNFPGRFSGRQFSNSRSEMNVSTLELGDSALYLCASSLWGPNTEAFFGQGTRLTVV.

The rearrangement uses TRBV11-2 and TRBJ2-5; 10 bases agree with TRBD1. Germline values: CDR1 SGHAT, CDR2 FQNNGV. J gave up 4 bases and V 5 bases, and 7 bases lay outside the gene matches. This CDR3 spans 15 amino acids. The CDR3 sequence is CASSKGTGVVETQYF. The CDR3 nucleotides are TGTGCCAGCAGCAAAGGGACAGGGGTGGTAGAGACCCAGTACTTC.

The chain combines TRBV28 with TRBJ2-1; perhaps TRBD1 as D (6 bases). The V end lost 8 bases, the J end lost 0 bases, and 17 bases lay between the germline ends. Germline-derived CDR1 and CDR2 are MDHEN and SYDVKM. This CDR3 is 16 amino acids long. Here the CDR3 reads CASHQGGQSSYNEQFF. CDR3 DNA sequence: TGTGCCAGCCACCAGGGCGGACAGAGCTCCTACAATGAGCAGTTCTTC.

The CDR3 loop is CARGAQETQYF. The DNA of the CDR3 is TGTGCCAGAGGGGCACAAGAGACCCAGTACTTC. The chain combines TRBV6-4 with TRBJ2-5; maybe TRBD1 (5 bases). This CDR3 comprises 11 residues. V was trimmed by 9 bases and J by 2 bases, leaving 7 bases between them. Per the germline V gene, CDR1 is MRHNA and CDR2 is SNTAGT.